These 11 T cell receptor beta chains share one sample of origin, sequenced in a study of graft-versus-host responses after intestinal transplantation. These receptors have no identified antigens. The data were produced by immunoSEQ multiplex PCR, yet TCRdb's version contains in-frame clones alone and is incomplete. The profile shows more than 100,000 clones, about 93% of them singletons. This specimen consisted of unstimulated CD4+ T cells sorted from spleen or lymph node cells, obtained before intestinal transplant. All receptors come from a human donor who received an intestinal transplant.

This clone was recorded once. CDR3 in amino acids: CASGPGEGELFF. The CDR3 DNA is TGTGCCAGCGGCCCGGGGGAAGGTGAGCTGTTTTTT. The chain links TRBV9 to TRBJ2-2, with D tentatively TRBD2 (6 bases). V was clipped by 7 bases and J by 11 bases, with 15 bases between them. Germline-derived CDR1 and CDR2 are SGDLS and YYNGEE. This CDR3 spans 12 amino acids. The variable domain in full, completed from reference TRBV9 and TRBJ2-2, reads DSGVTQTPKHLITATGQRVTLRCSPRSGDLSVYWYQQSLDQGLQFLIQYYNGEERAKGNILERFSAQQFPDLHSELNLSSLELGDSALYFCASGPGEGELFFGEGSRLTVL.

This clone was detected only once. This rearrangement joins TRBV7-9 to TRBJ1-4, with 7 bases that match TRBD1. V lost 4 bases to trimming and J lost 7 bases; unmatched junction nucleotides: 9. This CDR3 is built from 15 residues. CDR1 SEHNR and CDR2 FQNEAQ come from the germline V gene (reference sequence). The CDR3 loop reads CASSYNTGAGEKLFF. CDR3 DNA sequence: TGTGCCAGCAGCTACAACACAGGGGCCGGTGAAAAACTGTTTTTT.

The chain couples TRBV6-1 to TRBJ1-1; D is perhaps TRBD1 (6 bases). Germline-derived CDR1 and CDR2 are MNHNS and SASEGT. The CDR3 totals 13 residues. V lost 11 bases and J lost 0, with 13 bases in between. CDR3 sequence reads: CAATGPLNTEAFF. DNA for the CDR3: TGTGCCGCTACAGGGCCTTTGAACACTGAAGCTTTCTTT.

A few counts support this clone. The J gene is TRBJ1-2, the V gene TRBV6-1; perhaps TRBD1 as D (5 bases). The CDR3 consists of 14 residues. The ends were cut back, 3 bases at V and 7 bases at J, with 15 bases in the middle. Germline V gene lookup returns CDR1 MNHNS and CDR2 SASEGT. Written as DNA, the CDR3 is TGTGCCAGCAGTGAGACAGCGAGGAGGGCTGGCTACACCTTC. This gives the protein CASSETARRAGYTF.

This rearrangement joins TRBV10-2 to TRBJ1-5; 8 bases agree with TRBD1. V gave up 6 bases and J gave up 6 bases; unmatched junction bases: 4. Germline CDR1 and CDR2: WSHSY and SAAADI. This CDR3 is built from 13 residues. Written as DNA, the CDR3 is TGCGCCAGCAGGGACAGGGAGGGTCAGCCCCAGCATTTT. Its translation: CASRDREGQPQHF.

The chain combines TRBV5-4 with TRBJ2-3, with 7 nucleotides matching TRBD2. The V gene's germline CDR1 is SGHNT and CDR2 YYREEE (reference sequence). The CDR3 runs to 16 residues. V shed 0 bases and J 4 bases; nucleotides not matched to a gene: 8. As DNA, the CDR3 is TGTGCCAGCAGCTTGGTGCGGGGCCGGGGGGCAGATACGCAGTATTTT. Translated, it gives CASSLVRGRGADTQYF.

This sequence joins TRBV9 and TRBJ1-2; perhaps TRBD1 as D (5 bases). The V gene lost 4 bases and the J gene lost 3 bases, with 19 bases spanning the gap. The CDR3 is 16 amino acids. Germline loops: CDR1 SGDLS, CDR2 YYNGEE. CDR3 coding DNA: TGTGCCAGCAGCCCACGAGAGGGGACCTCGGACTATGGCTACACCTTC. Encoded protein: CASSPREGTSDYGYTF.

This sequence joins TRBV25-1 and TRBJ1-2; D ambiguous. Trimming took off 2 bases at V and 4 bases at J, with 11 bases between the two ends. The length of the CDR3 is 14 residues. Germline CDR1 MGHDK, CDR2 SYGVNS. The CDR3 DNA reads TGTGCCAGCAGTGAAGGTTCGGGTTCCTATGGCTACACCTTC. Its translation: CASSEGSGSYGYTF.

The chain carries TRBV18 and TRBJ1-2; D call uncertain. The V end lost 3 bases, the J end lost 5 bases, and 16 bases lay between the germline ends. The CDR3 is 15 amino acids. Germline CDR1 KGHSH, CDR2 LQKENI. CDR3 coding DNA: TGTGCCAGCTCACCGTCCGAGGGAAGCGAATATGGCTACACCTTC. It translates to CASSPSEGSEYGYTF.

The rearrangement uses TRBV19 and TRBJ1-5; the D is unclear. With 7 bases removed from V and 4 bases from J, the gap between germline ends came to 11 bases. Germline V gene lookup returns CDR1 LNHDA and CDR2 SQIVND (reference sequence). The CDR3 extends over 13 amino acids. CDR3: CASKFAVNQPQHF. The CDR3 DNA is TGTGCCAGTAAATTTGCGGTGAATCAGCCCCAGCATTTT.

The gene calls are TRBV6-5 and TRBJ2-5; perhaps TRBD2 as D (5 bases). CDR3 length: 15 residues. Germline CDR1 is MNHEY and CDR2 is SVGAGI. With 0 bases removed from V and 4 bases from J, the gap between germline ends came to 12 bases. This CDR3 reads CASSYSRVASETQYF. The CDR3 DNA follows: TGTGCCAGCAGTTACTCGAGGGTAGCTTCAGAGACCCAGTACTTC.